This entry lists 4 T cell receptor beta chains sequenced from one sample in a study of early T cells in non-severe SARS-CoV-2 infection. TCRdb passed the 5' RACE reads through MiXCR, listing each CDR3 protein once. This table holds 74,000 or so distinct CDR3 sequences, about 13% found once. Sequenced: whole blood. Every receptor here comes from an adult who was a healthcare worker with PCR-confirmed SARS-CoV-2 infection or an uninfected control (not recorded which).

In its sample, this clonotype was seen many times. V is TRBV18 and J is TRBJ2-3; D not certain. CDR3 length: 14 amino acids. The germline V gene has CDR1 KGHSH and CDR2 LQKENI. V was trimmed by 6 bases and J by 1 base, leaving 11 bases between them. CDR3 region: CASSGSSGTDTQYF. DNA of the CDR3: TGTGCCAGCTCTGGTAGCAGTGGCACAGATACGCAGTATTTT.

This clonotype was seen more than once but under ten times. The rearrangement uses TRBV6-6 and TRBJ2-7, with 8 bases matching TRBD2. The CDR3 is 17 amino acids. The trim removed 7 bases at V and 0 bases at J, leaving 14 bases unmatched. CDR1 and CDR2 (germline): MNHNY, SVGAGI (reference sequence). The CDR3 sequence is CASTANLAGGPSYEQYF. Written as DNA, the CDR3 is TGTGCCAGCACTGCCAACCTGGCGGGAGGCCCCTCCTACGAGCAGTACTTC.

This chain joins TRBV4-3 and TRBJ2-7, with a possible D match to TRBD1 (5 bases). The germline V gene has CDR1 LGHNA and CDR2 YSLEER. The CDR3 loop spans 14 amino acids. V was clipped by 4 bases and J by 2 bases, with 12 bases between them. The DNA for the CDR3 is TGCGCCAGCAGCCCTCAACCAGGGACCTACGAGCAGTACTTC. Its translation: CASSPQPGTYEQYF.

The CDR3 is CSVGSTEDQPQHF. For the CDR3, the DNA is TGCAGCGTTGGCTCAACGGAGGATCAGCCCCAGCATTTT. The chain uses TRBV29-1 and TRBJ1-5, with no clear D. The CDR3 spans 13 residues. In germline, CDR1 is SQVTM, CDR2 ANQGSEA. V was cut by 4 bases and J by 5 bases, with 12 bases left in between.